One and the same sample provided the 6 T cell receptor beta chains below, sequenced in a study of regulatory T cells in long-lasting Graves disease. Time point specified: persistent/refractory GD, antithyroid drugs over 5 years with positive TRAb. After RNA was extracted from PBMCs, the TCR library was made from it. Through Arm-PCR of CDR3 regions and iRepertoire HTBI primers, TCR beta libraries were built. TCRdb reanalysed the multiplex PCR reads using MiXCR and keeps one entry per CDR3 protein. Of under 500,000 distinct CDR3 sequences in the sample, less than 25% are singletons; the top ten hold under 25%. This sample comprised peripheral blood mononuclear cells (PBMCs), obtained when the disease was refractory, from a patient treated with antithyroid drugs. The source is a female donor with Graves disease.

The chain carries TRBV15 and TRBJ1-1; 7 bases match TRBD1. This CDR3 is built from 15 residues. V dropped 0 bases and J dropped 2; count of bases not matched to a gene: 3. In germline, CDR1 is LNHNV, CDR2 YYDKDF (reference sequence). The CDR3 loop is CATSREGTVNTEAFF. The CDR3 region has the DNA TGTGCCACCAGCAGAGAAGGGACAGTCAACACTGAAGCTTTCTTT.

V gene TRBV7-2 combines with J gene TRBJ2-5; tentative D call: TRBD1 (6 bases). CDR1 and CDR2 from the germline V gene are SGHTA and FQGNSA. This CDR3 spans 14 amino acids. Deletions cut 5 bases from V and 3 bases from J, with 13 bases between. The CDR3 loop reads CASSLDRVKETQYF. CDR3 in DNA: TGTGCCAGCAGCCTGGACAGAGTGAAAGAGACCCAGTACTTC.

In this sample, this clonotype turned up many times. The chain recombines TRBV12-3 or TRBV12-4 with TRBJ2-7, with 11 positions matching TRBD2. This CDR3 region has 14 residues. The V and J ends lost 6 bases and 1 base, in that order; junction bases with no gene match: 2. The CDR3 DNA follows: TGTGCCAGCAGCCGACTAGCGGGGTCCTACGAGCAGTACTTC. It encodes CASSRLAGSYEQYF.

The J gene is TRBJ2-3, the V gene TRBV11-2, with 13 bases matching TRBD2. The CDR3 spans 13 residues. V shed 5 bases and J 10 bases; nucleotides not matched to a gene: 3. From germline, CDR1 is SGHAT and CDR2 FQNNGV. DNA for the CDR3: TGTGCCAGCAGCGTAACTAGCGGGAGGGCGCAGTATTTT. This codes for CASSVTSGRAQYF.

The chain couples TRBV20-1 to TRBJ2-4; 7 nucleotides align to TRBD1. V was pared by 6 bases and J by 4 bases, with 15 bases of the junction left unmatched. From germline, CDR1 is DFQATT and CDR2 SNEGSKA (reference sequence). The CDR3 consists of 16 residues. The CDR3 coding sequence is TGCAGTGCCACACAGACAGGGAAGACCGGGAAAAACATTCAGTACTTC. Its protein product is CSATQTGKTGKNIQYF.

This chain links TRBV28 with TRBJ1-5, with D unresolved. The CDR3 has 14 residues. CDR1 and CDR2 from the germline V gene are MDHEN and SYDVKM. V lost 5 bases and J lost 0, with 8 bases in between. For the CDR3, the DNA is TGTGCCAGCAGTCCCCCGGGTAGCAATCAGCCCCAGCATTTT. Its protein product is CASSPPGSNQPQHF.